This TCR beta chain was found in a study of blood T cells in healthy people across ages. In its sample, this clonotype was seen many times. Primed by a sample-barcoded 5' primer and a J-beta primer mix, a second PCR proceeded for 7 to 11 cycles. MiXCR, run by TCRdb on the 5' RACE reads, gives a single entry per CDR3 protein. The sample includes about 1.5 million distinct CDR3 sequences, 42% of them seen just once. Samples each yielded at least 5 micrograms of total RNA. V dropped 6 bases and J dropped 1 base, with 9 bases sitting between them. The CDR3 spans 13 residues. The receptor comes from a woman between 18 and 29 years old in good health. This chain links TRBV12-3 or TRBV12-4 with TRBJ2-5; D not certain. Sequencing was performed on blood. The CDR3 protein is CASSLRTQETQYF. CDR3 nucleotides: TGTGCCAGCAGCTTAAGAACCCAAGAGACCCAGTACTTC.